These T cell receptor beta chains were read from a single sample in a study of blood T cell repertoires in COVID-19. TCRdb's copy holds only in-frame clones and misses some; the assay was immunoSEQ multiplex PCR. The data contain about 280,000 clones, 90% of them singletons. Material: PBMCs or T cells enriched from blood (not recorded which). These receptors were taken from a woman in her late teens or twenties with acute COVID-19. The CDR3 runs from the conserved cysteine through the conserved F or W. The D gene is left open where the match is weak. Clone size is not always given. Where it is, it says once, few, many or a class for expanded clones.

NA	NA	TRBV3-1/TRBV3-2	TRBJ2-2	CASRGLGNTGELFF	TGTGCCAGCCGAGGACTGGGGAACACCGGGGAGCTGTTTTTT
TRBD2	NA	TRBV7-9	TRBJ2-2	CASSSVAGEELFF	TGTGCCAGCAGCTCCGTAGCGGGAGAGGAGCTGTTTTTT
TRBD1	once	TRBV27	TRBJ1-1	CASQNRGWTTEAFF	TGTGCCAGCCAAAACAGGGGGTGGACCACTGAAGCTTTCTTT
TRBD2	NA	TRBV30	TRBJ2-2	CACIVSGINTGELFF	TGTGCCTGTATTGTTAGCGGGATAAACACCGGGGAGCTGTTTTTT
NA	NA	TRBV6-5	TRBJ2-7	CASSSLGGSSYEQYF	TGTGCCAGCAGCTCCCTAGGGGGAAGCTCCTACGAGCAGTACTTC
TRBD1	NA	TRBV6-5	TRBJ1-5	CASRRVGTGGGPQHF	TGTGCCAGCAGGCGGGTGGGGACAGGGGGTGGTCCCCAGCATTTT
TRBD1	NA	TRBV28	TRBJ1-4	CASSPGQGLAKLFF	TGTGCCAGCAGTCCGGGACAGGGACTGGCGAAACTGTTTTTT
TRBD2	NA	TRBV5-4	TRBJ2-1	CASSWGTSGNEQFF	TGTGCCAGCAGCTGGGGGACTAGTGGCAATGAGCAGTTCTTC
TRBD1	NA	TRBV30	TRBJ2-3	CAWYHTGAPTDTQYF	TGTGCCTGGTATCATACAGGGGCCCCCACAGATACGCAGTATTTT
NA	NA	TRBV5-1	TRBJ2-1	CASSLTPYNEQFF	TGCGCCAGCAGCTTGACACCTTACAATGAGCAGTTCTTC
NA	NA	TRBV19	TRBJ2-7	CASRDSVNPSYEQYF	TGTGCCAGTAGGGATAGCGTCAACCCCTCCTACGAGCAGTACTTC
TRBD1	NA	TRBV28	TRBJ1-5	CASSLSTGGFSQPQHF	TGTGCCAGCAGTTTATCGACAGGGGGCTTTAGTCAGCCCCAGCATTTT
NA	NA	TRBV5-4	TRBJ1-5	CASSLAGRDQPQHF	TGTGCCAGCAGCTTAGCTGGGAGGGATCAGCCCCAGCATTTT
NA	NA	TRBV19	TRBJ2-7	CASRVSSGTYEQYF	TGTGCCAGTAGAGTGAGTAGTGGTACCTACGAGCAGTACTTC
TRBD1	NA	TRBV7-9	TRBJ1-4	CASSIPGQGREKLFF	TGTGCCAGCAGCATACCGGGACAGGGTCGAGAAAAACTGTTTTTT
TRBD2	NA	TRBV19	TRBJ2-1	CASSIWGRASYNEQFF	TGTGCCAGTAGTATCTGGGGGAGGGCCTCCTACAATGAGCAGTTCTTC
TRBD1	once	TRBV19	TRBJ2-4	CATRDRLAKNIQYF	TGTGCCACCCGGGACAGACTAGCCAAAAACATTCAGTACTTC
TRBD2	NA	TRBV3-1/TRBV3-2	TRBJ2-3	CASSHPTSGGGDTQYF	TGTGCCAGCAGCCACCCCACTAGCGGGGGAGGGGATACGCAGTATTTT
TRBD2	few	TRBV28	TRBJ2-1	CASSLGSGRNEQFF	TGTGCCAGCAGTTTGGGTAGCGGGAGGAATGAGCAGTTCTTC
TRBD1	NA	TRBV6-5	TRBJ2-3	CASTPDRVSTDTQYF	TGTGCCAGCACTCCGGACAGGGTGAGCACAGATACGCAGTATTTT
NA	NA	TRBV11-2	TRBJ2-7	CASSLEPSTGGYEQYF	TGTGCCAGCAGCTTAGAGCCCTCTACCGGGGGCTACGAGCAGTACTTC
NA	NA	TRBV4-1	TRBJ2-1	CASSQDLGSPLGNEQFF	TGCGCCAGCAGCCAAGATCTGGGTTCCCCTCTCGGGAATGAGCAGTTCTTC